These 9 T cell receptor beta chains originate from one sample sequenced in a study of blood T cell repertoires in COVID-19 (TCRdb year 2020). Library generation was performed with the immunoSEQ multiplex PCR assay. TCRdb re-hosts the immuneACCESS table, in-frame sequences only. Its copies lack some clones; in the studies checked, an unresolved V gene accounts for under half of them, and the cause for the rest is not known. This sample comprises 25,000 to 30,000 clones, roughly 91% of them detected only once. Of the sample, less than 10% falls within the top ten clones. The sequenced material came from peripheral blood. These receptors were collected from a man between 50 and 59 years old with active COVID-19.

The rearrangement uses TRBV7-7 and TRBJ2-5, with 8 bases that match TRBD2. Germline V gene data show CDR1 as SSHAT and CDR2 as FNYEAQ (reference sequence). CDR3 length equals 14 residues. For the CDR3, the DNA is TGTGCTGCATCCCCCGTGTCTAGCGGGGAGACCCAGTACTTC. It yields the protein CAASPVSSGETQYF.

This chain joins TRBV19 and TRBJ1-2; 10 nucleotides match TRBD1. V lost 3 bases, J lost 2 bases, and 6 bases stayed unmatched. CDR1 is LNHDA and CDR2 is SQIVND in the germline V gene (reference sequence). The CDR3 covers 16 residues. CDR3 bases: TGTGCCAGTAGTATGCTAAGACAGGGGGCCAACTATGGCTACACCTTC. Its protein product is CASSMLRQGANYGYTF.

The gene calls are TRBV7-6 and TRBJ2-2; TRBD1 matches 9 bases. The CDR3 covers 17 residues. J gave up 4 bases and V 1 base, and 7 bases lay outside the gene matches. Germline V gives CDR1 SGHVS, CDR2 FNYEAQ. CDR3 sequence (DNA): TGTGCCAGCAGCTTAGGTCCGGGACAGGGTGTCACCGGGGAGCTGTTTTTT. Its translation: CASSLGPGQGVTGELFF.

The chain recombines TRBV29-1 with TRBJ1-4; D remains unclear. This CDR3 region has 14 residues. The V gene lost 7 bases and the J gene lost 7 bases, with 19 bases spanning the gap. Germline V gene lookup returns CDR1 SQVTM and CDR2 ANQGSEA. The DNA for the CDR3 is TGCAGCGCCGATCCTTCGGGTCTAGGTGAAAAACTGTTTTTT. Amino acid sequence: CSADPSGLGEKLFF.

The chain joins TRBV11-2 to TRBJ1-5, with no clear D. The ends were cut back, 5 bases at V and 7 bases at J, with 9 bases in the middle. Germline CDR1 reads SGHAT; CDR2 reads FQNNGV. CDR3 length equals 12 residues. CDR3 protein: CASSREGQPQHF. CDR3 DNA sequence: TGTGCCAGCAGCCGGGAAGGGCAGCCCCAGCATTTT.

The CDR3 spells CASSYNRGGGYGYTF. For the CDR3, the DNA is TGTGCCAGCAGTTATAACAGGGGAGGAGGCTATGGCTACACCTTC. The chain carries TRBV6-5 and TRBJ1-2, with 7 bases fitting TRBD1. Germline values: CDR1 MNHEY, CDR2 SVGAGI. The length of the CDR3 is 15 residues. The junction had 8 bases not matched to a gene; V was cut back by 3 bases and J by 4 bases.

The chain joins TRBV5-1 to TRBJ2-4, with a weak D call TRBD2 (6 bases). Trimming left V 4 bases short and J 7 bases short, with 15 bases between. Germline CDR1 reads SGHRS; CDR2 reads YFSETQ. This CDR3 region has 14 residues. This CDR3 is CASSPDGGSNIQYF. CDR3 coding DNA: TGCGCCAGCAGCCCAGATGGGGGGAGTAACATTCAGTACTTC.

The rearrangement joins TRBV3-1 (or the pseudogene TRBV3-2) to TRBJ2-7; possibly TRBD2 for D (6 bases). Trimming stripped 0 bases from V and 2 bases from J, with 17 bases between. From germline, CDR1 is LGHDT and CDR2 YNNKEL (reference sequence). This CDR3 region has 17 residues. DNA for the CDR3: TGTGCCAGCAGCCAAGAGGGATGGGAGGAGGGGCCCTACGAGCAGTACTTC. This codes for CASSQEGWEEGPYEQYF.

This chain links TRBV9 with TRBJ1-5; TRBD1 might be the D (5 bases). The CDR3 spans 15 residues. Germline CDR1 SGDLS, CDR2 YYNGEE. The V gene lost 4 bases and the J gene lost 0 bases, with 11 bases spanning the gap. CDR3 sequence: CASSLREGSNQPQHF. CDR3 coding DNA: TGTGCCAGCAGCCTCAGGGAGGGTAGCAATCAGCCCCAGCATTTT. The full variable domain, its missing parts supplied by reference TRBV9 and TRBJ1-5, is DSGVTQTPKHLITATGQRVTLRCSPRSGDLSVYWYQQSLDQGLQFLIQYYNGEERAKGNILERFSAQQFPDLHSELNLSSLELGDSALYFCASSLREGSNQPQHFGDGTRLSIL.